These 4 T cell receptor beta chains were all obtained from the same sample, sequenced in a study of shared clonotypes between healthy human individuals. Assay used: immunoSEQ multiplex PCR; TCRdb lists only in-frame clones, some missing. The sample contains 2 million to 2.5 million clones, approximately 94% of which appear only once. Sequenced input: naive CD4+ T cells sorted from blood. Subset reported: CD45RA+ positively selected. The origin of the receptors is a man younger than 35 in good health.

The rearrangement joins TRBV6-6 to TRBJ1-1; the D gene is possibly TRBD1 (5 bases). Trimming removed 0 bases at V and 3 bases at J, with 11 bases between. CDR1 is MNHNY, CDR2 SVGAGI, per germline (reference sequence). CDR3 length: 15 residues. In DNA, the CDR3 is TGTGCCAGCAGTTACTCTGGGGGTTTGGACACTGAAGCTTTCTTT. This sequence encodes CASSYSGGLDTEAFF.

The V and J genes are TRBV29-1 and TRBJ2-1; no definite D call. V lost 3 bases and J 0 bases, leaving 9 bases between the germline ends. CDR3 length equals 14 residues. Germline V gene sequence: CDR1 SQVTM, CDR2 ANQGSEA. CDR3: CSVELESSYNEQFF. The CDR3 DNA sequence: TGCAGCGTTGAGTTAGAGAGCTCCTACAATGAGCAGTTCTTC.

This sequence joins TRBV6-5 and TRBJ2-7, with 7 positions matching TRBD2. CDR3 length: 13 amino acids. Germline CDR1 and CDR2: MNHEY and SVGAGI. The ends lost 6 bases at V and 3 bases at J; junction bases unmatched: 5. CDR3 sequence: CASRSGVGYEQYF. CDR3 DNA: TGTGCCAGCAGGAGCGGGGTAGGCTACGAGCAGTACTTC.

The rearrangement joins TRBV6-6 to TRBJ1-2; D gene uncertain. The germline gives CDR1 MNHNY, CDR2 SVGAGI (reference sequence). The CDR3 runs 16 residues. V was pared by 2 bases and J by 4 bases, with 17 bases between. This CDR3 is CASSYTNYNYGYGYTF. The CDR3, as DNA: TGTGCCAGCAGTTACACAAACTATAATTATGGCTATGGCTACACCTTC.